Listed below are T cell receptor beta chains from one sample, sequenced in a study of PD-1 blockade in classical Hodgkin lymphoma. Only in-frame clones appear in the TCRdb table, and some are missing; sequencing was by immunoSEQ multiplex PCR. The sample lists 12,000 to 15,000 clones; 86% were seen once. This specimen was peripheral blood mononuclear cells (PBMCs), taken at baseline. The receptors here all came from a human donor with classical Hodgkin lymphoma. Each CDR3 is given with its conserved first and last residue. A D gene is named only where the DNA matches it firmly. Clone size, where shown, is once, few, many, or a class for clones that have expanded.

clone_size	d_call	v_call	j_call	cdr3_nt	cdr3_aa
NA	NA	TRBV7-2	TRBJ2-5	TGTGCCAGCAGAAACAGGGTCCAAGAGACCCAGTACTTC	CASRNRVQETQYF
NA	TRBD1	TRBV18	TRBJ2-7	TGTGCCAGCTCACCACCCCGGGACAGGGGAATCTACGAGCAGTACTTC	CASSPPRDRGIYEQYF
NA	TRBD2	TRBV6-5	TRBJ2-7	TGTGCCAGCAGTTACGGGACTACCTACGAGCAGTACTTC	CASSYGTTYEQYF
NA	TRBD1	TRBV5-5	TRBJ1-1	TGTGCCAGCAGCCAGGGGGGACAGACATATCGAGCTTTCTTT	CASSQGGQTYRAFF
NA	TRBD2	TRBV5-6	TRBJ2-1	TGTGCCAGCAGCCCCGGGACTAGCGGGACCGAGCAGTTCTTC	CASSPGTSGTEQFF
NA	NA	TRBV4-3	TRBJ2-1	TGCGCCAGCAGCCAAGTGCACGGGATTGAGCAGTTCTTC	CASSQVHGIEQFF
NA	NA	TRBV6-6	TRBJ2-2	TGTGCCAGCAGTTACAACACCGGGGAGCTGTTTTTT	CASSYNTGELFF
once	NA	TRBV13	TRBJ1-6	TGTGCCAGCAGCCAGAGTACTCTGAGCTCCTATAATTCACCCCTCCACTTT	CASSQSTLSSYNSPLHF
NA	NA	TRBV5-5	TRBJ2-2	TGTGCCAGCAGCTTCGGTCACACCGGGGAGCTGTTTTTT	CASSFGHTGELFF
NA	TRBD2	TRBV28	TRBJ2-1	TGTGCCAGCAGTCTTAGCGGGAGTCTACCCCTCTCTCAATGGGAGCAGTTCTTC	CASSLSGSLPLSQWEQFF
NA	NA	TRBV4-1	TRBJ1-2	TGCGCCAGCAGCCCCCAAGAGGACACCTACTACACCTTC	CASSPQEDTYYTF
NA	NA	TRBV19	TRBJ1-3	TGTGCCAGTTCTAGGCAGGGGAAGGAGGTGGAAGGAAACACCATATATTTT	CASSRQGKEVEGNTIYF
NA	NA	TRBV19	TRBJ2-1	TGTGCCAGTGGGGGGGGCATTGAGCAGTTCTTC	CASGGGIEQFF
NA	NA	TRBV9	TRBJ1-1	TGTGCCAGTAGCGCGCGTCCGGGGGTGGAAACTGAAGCTTTCTTT	CASSARPGVETEAFF
NA	TRBD1	TRBV19	TRBJ1-2	TGTGCCAGTAGTATAGTGAGACAGGGGAACTATGGCTACACCTTC	CASSIVRQGNYGYTF
once	TRBD1	TRBV6-9	TRBJ1-6	TGTGCCAGCACCAAAGGGACAGGGGGCCGGTCACCCCTCCACTTT	CASTKGTGGRSPLHF
NA	NA	TRBV18	TRBJ2-2	TGTGCCAGCTCACTAAGGAGTTTTCCTACCGGGGAGCTGTTTTTT	CASSLRSFPTGELFF
NA	NA	TRBV20-1	TRBJ1-1	TGCAGTGCTAGAGACTACACTGAAGCTTTCTTT	CSARDYTEAFF
NA	NA	TRBV4-3	TRBJ1-1	TGCGCCAGCAGCCAAGATAGTCCGGTATGGAGGGGTGAATTAAACACTGAAGCTTTCTTT	CASSQDSPVWRGELNTEAFF
NA	NA	TRBV19	TRBJ2-1	TGTGCCAGTAGTCTTGGGCAGGGGCCCTACAATGAGCAGTTCTTC	CASSLGQGPYNEQFF
NA	TRBD1	TRBV29-1	TRBJ1-2	TGCAGCGTTGGGGGACAGAACTATGGCTACACCTTC	CSVGGQNYGYTF
few	NA	TRBV5-5	TRBJ1-1	TGTGCCAGCAGCCCGGGGGACCGGGCGGGGGGAGTCTTT	CASSPGDRAGGVF
NA	NA	TRBV19	TRBJ1-2	TGTGCCAGTAGTATGAGGAAGGCAGTTTCTGGCTACACCTTC	CASSMRKAVSGYTF
NA	NA	TRBV5-1	TRBJ2-2	TGCGCCAGCAGCGGTAGAGCCCTATTAAACACCGGGGAGCTGTTTTTT	CASSGRALLNTGELFF
NA	NA	TRBV19	TRBJ1-2	TGTGCCAGTAGTATCCGACAGGCTAACTATGGCTACACCTTC	CASSIRQANYGYTF